This TCR beta chain appears in the sequencing data of a study of shared clonotypes between healthy human individuals. Profiled with immunoSEQ multiplex PCR; TCRdb holds only in-frame clones, not every one. The data show a few hundred thousand clones, with approximately 71% seen just once and around 12% held by the top ten. Donors, without exception, were Caucasian adults residing in Nashville, Tennessee. CDR1 is ENHRY and CDR2 is SYGVKD in the germline V gene. The CDR3 length is 15 residues. V shed 2 bases and J shed 5 bases, with 16 bases lying between them. This clonotype originated in a woman between 40 and 50 years old in good health. Some clones in this sample may be carry-over from other donors' samples. Material: PBMCs. The chain combines TRBV10-3 with TRBJ2-7; maybe TRBD1 (6 bases). CDR3 sequence reads: CAISEHPQGIDEQYF. The CDR3 DNA reads TGTGCCATCAGTGAGCACCCACAGGGAATTGACGAGCAGTACTTC.